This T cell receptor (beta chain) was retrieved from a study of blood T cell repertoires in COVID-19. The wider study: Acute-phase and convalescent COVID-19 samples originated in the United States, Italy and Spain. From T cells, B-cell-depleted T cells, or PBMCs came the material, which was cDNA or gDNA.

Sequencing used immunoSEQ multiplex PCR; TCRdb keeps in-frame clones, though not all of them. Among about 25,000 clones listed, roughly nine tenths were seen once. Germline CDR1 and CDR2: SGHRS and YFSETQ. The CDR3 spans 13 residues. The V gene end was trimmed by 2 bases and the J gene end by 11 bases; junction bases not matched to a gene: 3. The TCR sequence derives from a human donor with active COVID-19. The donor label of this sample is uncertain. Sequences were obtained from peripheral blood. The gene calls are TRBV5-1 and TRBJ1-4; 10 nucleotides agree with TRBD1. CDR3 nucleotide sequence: TGCGCCAGCAGCTTCGGACAGGGGGAGAAACTGTTTTTT. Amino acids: CASSFGQGEKLFF. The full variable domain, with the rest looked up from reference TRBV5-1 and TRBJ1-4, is KAGVTQTPRYLIKTRGQQVTLSCSPISGHRSVSWYQQTPGQGLQFLFEYFSETQRNKGNFPGRFSGRQFSNSRSEMNVSTLELGDSALYLCASSFGQGEKLFFGSGTQLSVL.